One and the same sample provided the 27 T cell receptor beta chains below, sequenced in a study of beta chain features in type 1 diabetes. These receptors are not linked to any known antigen. The investigators reverse transcribed all of the isolated RNA, so they sequenced expressed TCRB transcripts. The method was immunoSEQ multiplex PCR; TCRdb's version includes in-frame clones alone and lacks a portion of them. The table includes 550,000 to 850,000 clones, around an eighth detected once. Study-wide results and limits: For Type 1 diabetes patients, all four CD4+ subsets carried TCRB CDR3s that were moderately but significantly shorter.

Sequenced material: naive CD4+ T cells from blood. These receptors came from a man younger than 30 with type 1 diabetes.

This clone was detected only once. The genes are TRBV10-3 and TRBJ2-7; 11 bases align to TRBD1. The CDR3 has 15 residues. CDR1 and CDR2 from the germline V gene are ENHRY and SYGVKD. The J segment lost 9 bases and the V segment lost 6 bases, leaving 13 bases of the junction unmatched. The CDR3 loop is CAIREGQGVSPGQYF. The CDR3, as DNA: TGTGCCATCAGGGAGGGACAGGGGGTATCCCCCGGGCAGTACTTC.

This clone was observed a few times. The rearrangement links TRBV5-4 to TRBJ2-1; D might be TRBD2 (6 bases). This CDR3 comprises 14 residues. V gave up 9 bases and J gave up 3 bases, with 16 bases separating them. Germline CDR1 is SGHNT and CDR2 is YYREEE (reference sequence). Here the CDR3 reads CAIIPRESYNEQFF. For the CDR3, the DNA is TGTGCCATCATCCCCCGGGAGAGCTACAATGAGCAGTTCTTC.

V gene TRBV29-1 combines with J gene TRBJ1-3; 7 bases agree with TRBD1. Germline values: CDR1 SQVTM, CDR2 ANQGSEA. This CDR3 contains 17 residues. Trimming cost V 5 bases and J 4 bases; bases outside gene matches: 17. CDR3 nucleotides: TGCAGCGTTCAGACGAGGCAGGGGGAGCCCCTAGGAAACACCATATATTTT. It translates to CSVQTRQGEPLGNTIYF. Combining the CDR3 with reference TRBV29-1 and TRBJ1-3 gives the whole variable domain SAVISQKPSRDICQRGTSLTIQCQVDSQVTMMFWYRQQPGQSLTLIATANQGSEATYESGFVIDKFPISRPNLTFSTLTVSNMSPEDSSIYLCSVQTRQGEPLGNTIYFGEGSWLTVV.

The chain combines TRBV4-1 with TRBJ1-2; D ambiguous. This CDR3 has 15 residues. V shed 0 bases and J shed 2 bases, with 10 bases lying between them. Germline V CDR1 and CDR2: MGHRA, YSYEKL. CDR3 residues: CASSQDQPANYGYTF. The CDR3 bases are TGCGCCAGCAGCCAAGATCAGCCAGCGAACTATGGCTACACCTTC.

This chain uses TRBV30 with TRBJ2-1; tentatively, D is TRBD2 (5 bases). The CDR3 extends over 14 amino acids. V gave up 0 bases and J gave up 7 bases, with 13 bases separating them. Germline CDR1 reads GTSNPN; CDR2 reads SVGIG (reference sequence). The CDR3 DNA reads as TGTGCCTGGAGTGTAGGGCTAGCCGTAAATGAGCAGTTCTTC. It codes for CAWSVGLAVNEQFF.

V usage is TRBV10-3 and J usage is TRBJ1-5, with 8 nucleotides matching TRBD1. This CDR3 region has 14 residues. Germline V gives CDR1 ENHRY, CDR2 SYGVKD. V lost 4 bases to trimming and J lost 7 bases; unmatched junction nucleotides: 6. The CDR3 here is CAISGQGAQQPQHF. In nucleotides, the CDR3 is TGTGCCATCAGTGGGCAGGGGGCGCAGCAGCCCCAGCATTTT.

This clone was observed a handful of times. This rearrangement joins TRBV13 to TRBJ2-5; TRBD2 might be the D (5 bases). The V gene's germline CDR1 is PRHDT and CDR2 FYEKMQ (reference sequence). V shed 2 bases and J shed 10 bases, with 8 bases lying between them. The CDR3 runs 11 residues. The CDR3 spells CASSLYGVQYF. CDR3 DNA sequence: TGTGCCAGCAGCTTATACGGGGTCCAGTACTTC.

This clone was counted a few times. This chain uses TRBV7-8 with TRBJ2-7; perhaps TRBD1 as D (6 bases). CDR1 and CDR2 from the germline V gene are SGHVS and FQNEAQ. The CDR3 consists of 14 residues. V lost 3 bases to trimming and J lost 2 bases, with 11 bases between them. CDR3 DNA sequence: TGTGCCAGCAGCTTGGCGGACAGAGCCTACGAGCAGTACTTC. The encoded protein is CASSLADRAYEQYF.

The chain has TRBV11-3 and TRBJ2-3; a weak D match, TRBD2 (5 bases). Germline V gives CDR1 SGHNT, CDR2 YENEEA. This CDR3 region has 16 residues. V was pared by 1 base and J by 2 bases, with 13 bases between. This CDR3 reads CASSLGVSGYTDTQYF. The CDR3 DNA reads as TGTGCCAGCAGCTTAGGAGTCAGCGGATACACAGATACGCAGTATTTT.

V usage is TRBV29-1 and J usage is TRBJ2-3, with D maybe TRBD2 (7 bases). The CDR3 length is 13 residues. With 3 bases removed from V and 4 bases from J, the gap between germline ends came to 11 bases. The germline V gene encodes CDR1 SQVTM and CDR2 ANQGSEA. The chain's CDR3 is CSVEGGQADTQYF. The CDR3 region has the DNA TGCAGCGTTGAGGGGGGGCAGGCAGATACGCAGTATTTT.

V usage is TRBV27 and J usage is TRBJ1-2, with D unclear. Trimming cost V 7 bases and J 0 bases, with 15 bases left between them. Germline V lookup: CDR1 MNHEY, CDR2 SMNVEV (reference sequence). The CDR3 sequence is 15 residues long. The CDR3 here is CASKSRHGANYGYTF. The CDR3 bases are TGTGCCAGCAAATCCCGACACGGCGCTAACTATGGCTACACCTTC.

V and J are TRBV28 and TRBJ1-2, with 8 bases lining up with TRBD1. With V trimmed by 5 bases and J by 4 bases, 15 bases remained unmatched. The CDR3 covers 17 residues. From germline, CDR1 is MDHEN and CDR2 SYDVKM. Here the CDR3 reads CASSEPGQAQRRYGYTF. In DNA, the CDR3 is TGTGCCAGCAGTGAACCGGGACAGGCACAGAGGCGCTATGGCTACACCTTC.

This clone was counted between two and nine times. This chain connects TRBV29-1 to TRBJ1-1; 7 positions match TRBD1. This CDR3 has 13 residues. J lost 7 bases, V lost 5 bases, and 10 bases had no gene match. Per germline, CDR1 SQVTM and CDR2 ANQGSEA. The CDR3 DNA sequence: TGCAGCGTTCCGGGACAGTCAAGTTTTGAAGCTTTCTTT. Protein product: CSVPGQSSFEAFF.

This clone was picked up a small number of times. This chain links TRBV7-9 with TRBJ2-2; tentatively, D is TRBD1 (5 bases). Germline values: CDR1 SEHNR, CDR2 FQNEAQ (reference sequence). The CDR3 covers 15 residues. V was pared by 6 bases and J by 2 bases, with 13 bases between. The CDR3 spells CASSLRQLNTGELFF. CDR3 coding DNA: TGTGCCAGCAGTTTAAGACAGTTAAACACCGGGGAGCTGTTTTTT. The full variable domain, its missing parts supplied by reference TRBV7-9 and TRBJ2-2, is DTGVSQNPRHKITKRGQNVTFRCDPISEHNRLYWYRQTLGQGPEFLTYFQNEAQLEKSRLLSDRFSAERPKGSFSTLEIQRTEQGDSAMYLCASSLRQLNTGELFFGEGSRLTVL.

V usage is TRBV6-1 and J usage is TRBJ1-2; D gene unclear. The CDR3 runs to 11 residues. Looked up from germline, CDR1 is MNHNS and CDR2 is SASEGT. V was pared by 9 bases and J by 3 bases, with 8 bases between. The CDR3 here is CASSAYYGYTF. The CDR3 nucleotides are TGTGCCAGTTCCGCATACTATGGCTACACCTTC.

This chain connects TRBV11-2 to TRBJ1-2; 7 bases map to TRBD1. The CDR3 has 13 residues. Germline V gene data show CDR1 as SGHAT and CDR2 as FQNNGV. V shed 5 bases, J shed 7 bases, and the junction held 7 bases outside the gene matches. CDR3 nucleotides: TGTGCCAGCAGCGAGGGACAGCTTTCTGGCTACACCTTC. Translated, it gives CASSEGQLSGYTF.

The V and J genes are TRBV19 and TRBJ2-1; tentatively, D is TRBD2 (6 bases). The V and J ends lost 7 bases and 2 bases respectively, with 24 bases between them. From germline, CDR1 is LNHDA and CDR2 SQIVND (reference sequence). The CDR3 extends over 18 amino acids. The CDR3 sequence is CASTNSLTGTSTYNEQFF. The CDR3 DNA follows: TGTGCCAGTACCAACTCACTCACCGGGACTTCCACCTACAATGAGCAGTTCTTC.

This clone was counted between two and nine times. The chain is built from TRBV6-5 and TRBJ2-5; 8 nucleotides line up with TRBD2. The CDR3 extends over 14 amino acids. Germline V gives CDR1 MNHEY, CDR2 SVGAGI. V gave up 7 bases and J gave up 5 bases; unmatched junction bases: 9. CDR3 in amino acids: CASTRRGEQETQYF. CDR3 DNA sequence: TGTGCCAGCACGAGGCGGGGGGAGCAGGAGACCCAGTACTTC.

A remark on this clone: The sample holds other DNA sequences that translate to the same CDR3. V usage is TRBV5-1 and J usage is TRBJ2-5; no reliable D call. The V end lost 0 bases, the J end lost 5 bases, and 5 bases lay between the germline ends. The CDR3 consists of 12 residues. Germline CDR1 and CDR2: SGHRS and YFSETQ. The CDR3 protein is CASSLVGETQYF. The CDR3 coding sequence is TGCGCCAGCAGCTTGGTCGGGGAGACCCAGTACTTC. Full variable domain (outside the CDR3, taken from reference TRBV5-1 and TRBJ2-5): KAGVTQTPRYLIKTRGQQVTLSCSPISGHRSVSWYQQTPGQGLQFLFEYFSETQRNKGNFPGRFSGRQFSNSRSEMNVSTLELGDSALYLCASSLVGETQYFGPGTRLLVL.

This chain uses TRBV10-2 with TRBJ1-6; possible D gene TRBD1, 6 bases. With 2 bases removed from V and 8 bases from J, the gap between germline ends came to 19 bases. Germline-derived CDR1 and CDR2 are WSHSY and SAAADI. The CDR3 is made up of 17 amino acids. CDR3 in DNA: TGCGCCAGCAGTGAGAGCAAGGGGAGGGGGGCCGATTCACCCCTCCACTTT. The encoded protein is CASSESKGRGADSPLHF.

The chain couples TRBV5-1 to TRBJ1-6, with unresolved D. In germline, CDR1 is SGHRS, CDR2 YFSETQ. The length of the CDR3 is 17 residues. Trimming took 0 bases from V and 2 from J, leaving 12 bases between them. The CDR3: CASSLAPVGAYNSPLHF. DNA of the CDR3: TGCGCCAGCAGCTTGGCGCCGGTTGGTGCCTATAATTCACCCCTCCACTTT. Using reference TRBV5-1 and TRBJ1-6 for the parts outside the CDR3, the full variable domain is KAGVTQTPRYLIKTRGQQVTLSCSPISGHRSVSWYQQTPGQGLQFLFEYFSETQRNKGNFPGRFSGRQFSNSRSEMNVSTLELGDSALYLCASSLAPVGAYNSPLHFGNGTRLTVT.

This chain links TRBV29-1 with TRBJ2-7, with TRBD2 as a possible D gene (6 bases). V was trimmed by 7 bases and J by 5 bases, leaving 9 bases between them. The CDR3 is 10 amino acids. Germline V lookup: CDR1 SQVTM, CDR2 ANQGSEA. The chain's CDR3 is CSGGEDEQYF. CDR3 bases: TGCAGCGGGGGGGAGGACGAGCAGTACTTC.

The chain links TRBV15 to TRBJ2-1; perhaps D is TRBD1 or TRBD2 (5 bases each). In germline, CDR1 is LNHNV, CDR2 YYDKDF (reference sequence). The CDR3 totals 14 residues. Trimming took 9 bases from V and 3 from J, leaving 15 bases between them. The CDR3 loop reads CATGSADSYNEQFF. CDR3 coding DNA: TGTGCCACGGGGAGTGCAGACAGCTACAATGAGCAGTTCTTC.

This clone has a handful of counts. This chain joins TRBV20-1 and TRBJ2-5, with unresolved D. Per the germline V gene, CDR1 is DFQATT and CDR2 is SNEGSKA (reference sequence). Trimming took 3 bases from V and 9 from J, leaving 11 bases between them. This CDR3 spans 11 amino acids. For the CDR3, the DNA is TGCAGTGCTAGGGAGAATGGGGCCCAGTACTTC. This encodes CSARENGAQYF.

This clone has only a few counts. V usage is TRBV25-1 and J usage is TRBJ2-7, with TRBD2 as a possible D gene (5 bases). Germline V gene sequence: CDR1 MGHDK, CDR2 SYGVNS. CDR3 length: 14 residues. Trimming removed 6 bases from V and 3 bases from J, with 15 bases in between. The DNA of the CDR3 is TGTGCCAGCAGAGCAACAACGGGGAGCTACGAGCAGTACTTC. Its protein product is CASRATTGSYEQYF.

This clone was seen a few times. The chain uses TRBV7-8 and TRBJ2-5; no definite D call. The CDR3 runs to 14 residues. Per the germline V gene, CDR1 is SGHVS and CDR2 is FQNEAQ. V dropped 2 bases and J dropped 0 bases, with 7 bases sitting between them. CDR3 coding DNA: TGTGCCAGCAGCTTACCACTGTACCAAGAGACCCAGTACTTC. Protein sequence: CASSLPLYQETQYF.

The rearrangement uses TRBV6-1 and TRBJ1-6, with D unclear. This CDR3 is 12 amino acids long. Germline CDR1 reads MNHNS; CDR2 reads SASEGT. Deletions cut 7 bases from V and 10 bases from J, with 11 bases between. CDR3 residues: CASTQTVSPLHF. The CDR3 region has the DNA TGTGCCAGCACCCAGACTGTCTCACCCCTCCACTTT.